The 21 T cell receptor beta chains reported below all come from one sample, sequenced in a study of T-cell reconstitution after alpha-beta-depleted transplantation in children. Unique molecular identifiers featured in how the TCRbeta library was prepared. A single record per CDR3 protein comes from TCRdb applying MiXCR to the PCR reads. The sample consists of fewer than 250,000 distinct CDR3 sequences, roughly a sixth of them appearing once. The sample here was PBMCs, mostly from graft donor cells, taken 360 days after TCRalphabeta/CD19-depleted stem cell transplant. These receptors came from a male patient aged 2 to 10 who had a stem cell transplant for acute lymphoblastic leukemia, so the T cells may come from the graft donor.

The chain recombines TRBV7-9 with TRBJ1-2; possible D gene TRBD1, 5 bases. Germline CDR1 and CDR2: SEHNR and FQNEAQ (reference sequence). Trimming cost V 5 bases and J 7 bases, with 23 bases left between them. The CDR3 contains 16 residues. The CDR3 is CASSPALKGTGGGYTF. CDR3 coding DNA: TGTGCCAGCAGCCCTGCCTTAAAGGGGACGGGCGGTGGCTACACCTTC.

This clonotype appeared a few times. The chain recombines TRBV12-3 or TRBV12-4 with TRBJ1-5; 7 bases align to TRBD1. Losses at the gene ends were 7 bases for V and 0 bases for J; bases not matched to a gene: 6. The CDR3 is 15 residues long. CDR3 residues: CASTAGQISNQPQHF. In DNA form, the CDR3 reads TGTGCCAGCACCGCGGGACAGATTAGCAATCAGCCCCAGCATTTT.

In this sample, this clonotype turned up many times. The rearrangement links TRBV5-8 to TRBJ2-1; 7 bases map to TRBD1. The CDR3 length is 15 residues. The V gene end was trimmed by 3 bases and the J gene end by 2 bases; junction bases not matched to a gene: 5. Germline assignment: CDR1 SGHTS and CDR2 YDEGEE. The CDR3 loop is CASSSRQGPYNEQFF. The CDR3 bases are TGTGCCAGCAGCTCGCGACAGGGACCCTACAATGAGCAGTTCTTC.

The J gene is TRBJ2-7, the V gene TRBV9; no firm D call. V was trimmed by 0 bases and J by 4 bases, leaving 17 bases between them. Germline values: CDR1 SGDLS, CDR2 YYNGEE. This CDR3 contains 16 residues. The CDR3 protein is CASSVGLPGHGYEQYF. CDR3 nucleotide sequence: TGTGCCAGCAGCGTAGGGCTCCCGGGCCACGGGTACGAGCAGTACTTC.

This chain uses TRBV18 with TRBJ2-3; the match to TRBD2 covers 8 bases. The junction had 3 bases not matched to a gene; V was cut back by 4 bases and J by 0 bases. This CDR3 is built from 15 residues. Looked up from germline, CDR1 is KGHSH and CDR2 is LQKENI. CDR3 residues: CASSQRGPSTDTQYF. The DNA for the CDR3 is TGTGCCAGCTCACAGCGGGGGCCTAGCACAGATACGCAGTATTTT.

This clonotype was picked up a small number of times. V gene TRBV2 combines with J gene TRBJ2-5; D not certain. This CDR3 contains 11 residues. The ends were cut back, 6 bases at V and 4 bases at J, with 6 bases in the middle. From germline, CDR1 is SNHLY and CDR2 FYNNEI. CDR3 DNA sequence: TGTGCCAGCAGGTCACTAGAGACCCAGTACTTC. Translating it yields CASRSLETQYF.

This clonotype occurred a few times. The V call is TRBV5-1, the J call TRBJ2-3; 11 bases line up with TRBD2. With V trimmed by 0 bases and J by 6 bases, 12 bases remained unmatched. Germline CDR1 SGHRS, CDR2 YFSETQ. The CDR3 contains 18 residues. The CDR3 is CASSLAPLAGATGDTQYF. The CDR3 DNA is TGCGCCAGCAGCTTGGCCCCACTAGCGGGGGCCACGGGGGATACGCAGTATTTT.

The CDR3 sequence is CASSRGESYYNEQFF. The CDR3 DNA reads TGTGCCAGCAGCAGGGGGGAATCATACTACAATGAGCAGTTCTTC. This chain connects TRBV28 to TRBJ2-1; TRBD1 is a possible D gene (7 bases). CDR3 size: 15 residues. Trimming took off 6 bases at V and 3 bases at J, with 15 bases between the two ends. Germline CDR1 is MDHEN and CDR2 is SYDVKM.

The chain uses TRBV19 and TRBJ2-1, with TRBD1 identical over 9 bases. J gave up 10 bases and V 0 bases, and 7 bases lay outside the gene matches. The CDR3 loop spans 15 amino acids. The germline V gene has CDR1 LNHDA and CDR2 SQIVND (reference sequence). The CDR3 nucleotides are TGTGCCAGTAGTATAGAACCCACAGGGGGCCGGGAGCAGTTCTTC. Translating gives CASSIEPTGGREQFF.

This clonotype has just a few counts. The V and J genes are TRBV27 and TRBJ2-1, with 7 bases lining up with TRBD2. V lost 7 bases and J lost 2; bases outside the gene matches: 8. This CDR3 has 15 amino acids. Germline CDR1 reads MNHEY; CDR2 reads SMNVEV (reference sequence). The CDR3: CASKDELAPYNEQFF. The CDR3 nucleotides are TGTGCCAGCAAAGATGAACTAGCGCCCTACAATGAGCAGTTCTTC.

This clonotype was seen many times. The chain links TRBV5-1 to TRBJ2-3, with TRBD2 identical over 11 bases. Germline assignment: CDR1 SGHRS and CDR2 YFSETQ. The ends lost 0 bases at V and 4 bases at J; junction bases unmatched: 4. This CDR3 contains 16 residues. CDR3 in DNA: TGCGCCAGCAGCTTGGGTAGCGGGGGGGCCCCAGATACGCAGTATTTT. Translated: CASSLGSGGAPDTQYF. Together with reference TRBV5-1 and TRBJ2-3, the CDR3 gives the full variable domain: KAGVTQTPRYLIKTRGQQVTLSCSPISGHRSVSWYQQTPGQGLQFLFEYFSETQRNKGNFPGRFSGRQFSNSRSEMNVSTLELGDSALYLCASSLGSGGAPDTQYFGPGTRLTVL.

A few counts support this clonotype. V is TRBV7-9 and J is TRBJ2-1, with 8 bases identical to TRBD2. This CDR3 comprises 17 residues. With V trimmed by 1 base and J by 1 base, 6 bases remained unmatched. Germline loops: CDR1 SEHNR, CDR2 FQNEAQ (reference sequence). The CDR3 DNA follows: TGTGCCAGCAGCTTAGGTCCAGCGGGGGCTTCCTACAATGAGCAGTTCTTC. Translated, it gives CASSLGPAGASYNEQFF. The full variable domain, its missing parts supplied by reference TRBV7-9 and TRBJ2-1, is DTGVSQNPRHKITKRGQNVTFRCDPISEHNRLYWYRQTLGQGPEFLTYFQNEAQLEKSRLLSDRFSAERPKGSFSTLEIQRTEQGDSAMYLCASSLGPAGASYNEQFFGPGTRLTVL.

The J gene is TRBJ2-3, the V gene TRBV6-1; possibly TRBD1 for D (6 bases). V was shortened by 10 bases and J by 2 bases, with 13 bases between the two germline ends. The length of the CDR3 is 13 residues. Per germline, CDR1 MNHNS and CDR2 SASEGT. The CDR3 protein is CATFSGDTDTQYF. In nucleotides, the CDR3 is TGTGCCACCTTTTCAGGGGACACAGATACGCAGTATTTT.

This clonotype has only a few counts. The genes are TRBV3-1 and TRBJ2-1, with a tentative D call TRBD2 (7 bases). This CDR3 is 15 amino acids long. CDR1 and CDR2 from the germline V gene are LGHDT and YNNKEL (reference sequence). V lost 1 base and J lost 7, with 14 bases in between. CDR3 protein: CASSQGLGGRNEQFF. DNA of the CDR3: TGTGCCAGCAGCCAAGGGCTCGGGGGGCGGAATGAGCAGTTCTTC.

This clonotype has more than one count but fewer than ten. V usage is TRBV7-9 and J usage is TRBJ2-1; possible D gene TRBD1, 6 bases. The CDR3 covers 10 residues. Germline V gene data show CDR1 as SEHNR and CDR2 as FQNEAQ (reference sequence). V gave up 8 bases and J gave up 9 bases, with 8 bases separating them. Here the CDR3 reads CASWGPEQFF. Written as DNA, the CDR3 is TGTGCCAGCTGGGGGCCTGAGCAGTTCTTC.

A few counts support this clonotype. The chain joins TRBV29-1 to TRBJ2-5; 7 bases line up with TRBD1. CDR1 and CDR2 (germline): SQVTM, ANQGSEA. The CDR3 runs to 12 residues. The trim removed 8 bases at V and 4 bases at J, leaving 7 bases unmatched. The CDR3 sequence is CSLAGGGETQYF. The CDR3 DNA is TGCAGCCTGGCAGGGGGTGGAGAGACCCAGTACTTC.

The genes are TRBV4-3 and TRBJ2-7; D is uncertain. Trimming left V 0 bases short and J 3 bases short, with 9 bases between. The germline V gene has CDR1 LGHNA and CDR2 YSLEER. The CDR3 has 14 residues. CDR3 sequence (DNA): TGCGCCAGCAGCCAAGATCAGGCTGGCTACGAGCAGTACTTC. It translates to CASSQDQAGYEQYF.

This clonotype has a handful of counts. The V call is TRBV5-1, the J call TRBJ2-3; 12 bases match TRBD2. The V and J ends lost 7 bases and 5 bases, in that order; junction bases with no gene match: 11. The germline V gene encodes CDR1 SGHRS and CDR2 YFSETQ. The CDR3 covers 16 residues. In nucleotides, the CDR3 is TGCGCCAGCGGAGGACTAGCGGGACTTCGGGGAGATACGCAGTATTTT. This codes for CASGGLAGLRGDTQYF.

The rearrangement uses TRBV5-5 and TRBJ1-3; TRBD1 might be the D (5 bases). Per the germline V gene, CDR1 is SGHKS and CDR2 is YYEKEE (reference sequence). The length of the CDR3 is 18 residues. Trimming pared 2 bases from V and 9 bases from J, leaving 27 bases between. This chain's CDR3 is CASSLAPVPGTGASTIYF. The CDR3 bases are TGTGCCAGCAGCTTAGCCCCTGTTCCTGGAACCGGGGCTTCCACCATATATTTT.

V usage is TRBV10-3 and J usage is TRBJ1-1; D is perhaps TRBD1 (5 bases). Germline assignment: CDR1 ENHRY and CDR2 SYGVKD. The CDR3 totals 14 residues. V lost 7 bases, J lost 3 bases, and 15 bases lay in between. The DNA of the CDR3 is TGTGCCATCAAGGCAGGGCAGATAGACACTGAAGCTTTCTTT. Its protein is CAIKAGQIDTEAFF.

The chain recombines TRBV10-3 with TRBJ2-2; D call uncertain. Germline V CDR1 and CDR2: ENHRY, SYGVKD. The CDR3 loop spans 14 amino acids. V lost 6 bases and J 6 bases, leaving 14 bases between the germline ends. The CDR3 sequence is CAIRRMLGPGELFF. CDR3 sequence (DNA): TGTGCCATCAGACGGATGCTTGGCCCCGGGGAGCTGTTTTTT.